A single sample is the source of the 2 T cell receptor beta chains below, sequenced in a study of T cell responses to AZD1222 COVID-19 vaccine (dated by TCRdb to about 2021). The method was the immunoSEQ multiplex PCR assay. In TCRdb, the immuneACCESS table is reduced to in-frame sequences with V and J assigned. These tables do not hold every clone; where another copy was compared, an unresolved V gene accounts for under half, and the others remain unexplained. Across this sample there are about 100,000 clones, with about 90% seen only once. The ten largest clonotypes hold about 15% of the sample. The time point label corresponds to: baseline before first vaccination. Here the sequenced sample was peripheral blood, taken on day 0 of AZD1222 vaccination. All receptors come from an adult in good health.

This rearrangement joins TRBV2 to TRBJ1-2, with TRBD1 as a possible D gene (5 bases). V was pared by 4 bases and J by 3 bases, with 12 bases between. Germline values: CDR1 SNHLY, CDR2 FYNNEI. The length of the CDR3 is 14 residues. The CDR3 loop is CASSAPQGDYGYTF. In DNA, the CDR3 is TGTGCCAGCAGTGCCCCGCAGGGAGACTATGGCTACACCTTC.

The CDR3 DNA follows: TGTGCCAGCAGCCCCCCGATCTTAGCGGGATCCGCTGAGCAGTTCTTC. The encoded protein is CASSPPILAGSAEQFF. V is TRBV3-1 (or the pseudogene TRBV3-2) and J is TRBJ2-1; 8 bases fit TRBD2. Germline assignment: CDR1 LGHDT and CDR2 YNNKEL (reference sequence). The CDR3 spans 16 residues. V gave up 4 bases and J gave up 9 bases; unmatched junction bases: 14.